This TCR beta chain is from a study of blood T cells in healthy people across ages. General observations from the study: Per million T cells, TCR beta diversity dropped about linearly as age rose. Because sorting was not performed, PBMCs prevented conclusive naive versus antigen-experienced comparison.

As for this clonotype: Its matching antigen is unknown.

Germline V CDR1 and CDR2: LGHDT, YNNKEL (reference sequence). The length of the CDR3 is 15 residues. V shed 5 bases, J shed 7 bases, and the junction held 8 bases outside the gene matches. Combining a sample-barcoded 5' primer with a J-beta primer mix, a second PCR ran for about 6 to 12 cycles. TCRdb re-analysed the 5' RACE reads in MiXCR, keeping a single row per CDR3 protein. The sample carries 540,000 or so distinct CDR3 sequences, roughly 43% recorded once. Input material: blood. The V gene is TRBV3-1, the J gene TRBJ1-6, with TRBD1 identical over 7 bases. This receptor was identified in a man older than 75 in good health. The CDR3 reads CASSYAGGLNSPLHF. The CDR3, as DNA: TGTGCCAGCAGCTATGCAGGGGGATTAAATTCACCCCTCCACTTT.